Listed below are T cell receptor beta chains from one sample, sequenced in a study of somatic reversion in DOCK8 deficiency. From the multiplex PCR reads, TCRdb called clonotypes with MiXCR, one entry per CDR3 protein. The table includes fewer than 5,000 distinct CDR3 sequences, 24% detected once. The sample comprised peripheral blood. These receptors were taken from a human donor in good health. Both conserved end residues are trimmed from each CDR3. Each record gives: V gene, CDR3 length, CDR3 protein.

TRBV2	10	ASSRDRYGYT
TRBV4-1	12	ASSQDDTYYGYT
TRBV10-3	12	AISVGDSGNTIY
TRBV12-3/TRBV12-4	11	ASSLDLGAPPH
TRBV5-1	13	ASSLLGRGLYEQY
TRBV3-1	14	ASSQAPGHMNTEAF
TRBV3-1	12	ASSQDPGTYGQY
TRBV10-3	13	AISESREGNQPQH
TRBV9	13	ASSEQGGSNQPQH
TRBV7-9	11	ASSFPDKEKLF
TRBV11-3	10	ASSLDGYGYT
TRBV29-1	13	SVADDRTLNTEAF
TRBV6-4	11	ASGGGGQDEAF
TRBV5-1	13	ASSPDGGFKSPLH
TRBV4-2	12	ASSQERDPYEQY